The clone carrying this TCR beta chain has a handful of counts. Antigen: not known. V was shortened by 5 bases and J by 14 bases, with 19 bases between the two germline ends. Per germline, CDR1 SGHAT and CDR2 FQNNGV. The CDR3 is made up of 13 amino acids. This sample is drawn from a study of response to subunit inactivated influenza vaccine. Overall study findings and caveats: There was a suggestion from the authors that each seasonal influenza vaccination recruits few new T cells.

Each CDR3 protein gets one entry after TCRdb re-called the RT-PCR reads with MiXCR. The sample consists of roughly 500,000 distinct CDR3 sequences, more than 15% of them appearing once. Sample: CD4+ T cells sorted from PBMCs, taken less than 25 months after vaccination. The chain is built from TRBV11-2 and TRBJ1-3; D is perhaps TRBD1 (5 bases). This TCR came from a man aged 50 to 69 who received an inactivated influenza vaccine. CDR3 in amino acids: CASSRGGSPSLYF. The CDR3, as DNA: TGTGCCAGCAGCCGGGGGGGATCCCCGAGCCTATATTTT.